This T cell receptor beta chain was profiled in a study of CD8+CD57+ T cells in acquired aplastic anemia. CD8+CD57+ cell expansion, shown by flow cytometry, had occurred in the patients selected for sequencing. Every patient was diagnosed with severe acquired aplastic anemia. At the time of blood sampling, patients had not yet received any therapy. General observations from the study: Nearly 30 CD8+ CDR3 sequences were shared between patients and controls. Patient and control CD8+ Simpson's diversity was not significantly different.

TCR beta VDJ combinations and CDR3 sequences were profiled from genomic DNA. From the reads, TCRdb called clonotypes with MiXCR, one entry per CDR3 protein. The sample has some 170,000 distinct CDR3 sequences; 70% to 75% are singletons. Note on this clonotype: Antigen specificity is unknown.

CDR1 and CDR2 from the germline V gene are SGHRS and YFSETQ. CDR3 length: 13 residues. Trimming left V 6 bases short and J 7 bases short, with 16 bases between. This clonotype was sampled from a human donor with aplastic anemia. The gene calls are TRBV5-1 and TRBJ1-1, with D perhaps matching TRBD1 (6 bases). The sample consisted of sorted CD4+, CD8+, or CD8+CD57+ T cells (not recorded which) from PBMCs. The DNA of the CDR3 is TGCGCCAGCACCGAGGACAGCATCTATGAAGCTTTCTTT. It yields the protein CASTEDSIYEAFF.